This TCR beta chain is from a study of post-analysis software for immune sequencing data. Looking at the study overall: There were relapsing-remitting, secondary progressive and progressive-relapsing multiple sclerosis among the disease courses included.

Study-level results: Samples sharing a preparation batch grouped tightly together when assessed by F measure. Controls had significantly higher normalized Chao1 diversity than multiple sclerosis patients.

Built from TCR beta cDNA, the libraries had unique molecular identifiers in them. There were about 0.85 to 11 million T cells, and 450,000 to 550,000 cDNA molecules came from them. TCRdb re-called the PCR reads through MiXCR, storing one row per CDR3 protein. The data contain 800,000 to 950,000 distinct CDR3 sequences, 53% of them singletons. This clonotype was seen only once. Antigen: not known. What was sequenced was blood. This TCR was recovered from a girl between 10 and 17 years old with multiple sclerosis.

CDR3 coding DNA: TGTGCCTCCCCCCCACGGTCCTATCGGGGAATGGTGAGCACAGATACGCAGTATTTT. Translated, it gives CASPPRSYRGMVSTDTQYF. The V and J genes are TRBV7-2 and TRBJ2-3, with D possibly being TRBD2 (5 bases). The length of the CDR3 is 19 residues. Looked up from germline, CDR1 is SGHTA and CDR2 is FQGNSA. V was trimmed by 11 bases and J by 0 bases, leaving 30 bases between them.